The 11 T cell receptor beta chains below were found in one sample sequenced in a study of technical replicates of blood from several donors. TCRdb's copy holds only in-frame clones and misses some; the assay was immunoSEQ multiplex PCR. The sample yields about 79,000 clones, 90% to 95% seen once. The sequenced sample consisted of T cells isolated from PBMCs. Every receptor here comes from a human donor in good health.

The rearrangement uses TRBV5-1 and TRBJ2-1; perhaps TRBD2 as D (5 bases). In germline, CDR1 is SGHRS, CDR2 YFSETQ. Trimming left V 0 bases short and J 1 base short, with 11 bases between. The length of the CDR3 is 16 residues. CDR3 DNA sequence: TGCGCCAGCAGCTTGGTCGGGGTAGGGTCCTACAATGAGCAGTTCTTC. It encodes CASSLVGVGSYNEQFF.

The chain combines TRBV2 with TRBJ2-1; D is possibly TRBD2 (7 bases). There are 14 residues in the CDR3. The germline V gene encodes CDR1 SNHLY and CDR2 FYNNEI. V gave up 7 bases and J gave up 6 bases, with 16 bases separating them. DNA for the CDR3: TGTGCCAGCAAGTGGGAGGGGGGCATCAATGAGCAGTTCTTC. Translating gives CASKWEGGINEQFF.

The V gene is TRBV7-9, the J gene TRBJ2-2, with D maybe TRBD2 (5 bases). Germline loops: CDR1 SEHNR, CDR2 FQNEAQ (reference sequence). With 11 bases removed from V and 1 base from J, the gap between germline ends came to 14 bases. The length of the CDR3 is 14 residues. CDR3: CACRGRENTGELFF. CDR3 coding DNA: TGTGCCTGCCGAGGACGGGAGAACACCGGGGAGCTGTTTTTT.

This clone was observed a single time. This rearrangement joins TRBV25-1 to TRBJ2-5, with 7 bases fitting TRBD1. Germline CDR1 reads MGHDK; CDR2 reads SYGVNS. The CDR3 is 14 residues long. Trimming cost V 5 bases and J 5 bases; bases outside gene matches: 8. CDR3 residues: CASSQQGLVETQYF. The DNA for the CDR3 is TGTGCCAGCAGTCAACAGGGGTTGGTGGAGACCCAGTACTTC.

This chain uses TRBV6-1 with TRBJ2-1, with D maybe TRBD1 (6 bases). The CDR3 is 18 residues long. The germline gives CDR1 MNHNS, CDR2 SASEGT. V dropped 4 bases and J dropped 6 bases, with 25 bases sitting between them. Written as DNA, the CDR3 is TGTGCCAGCAGTGTTAACGAACATATATCGGGACACATCAATGAGCAGTTCTTC. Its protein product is CASSVNEHISGHINEQFF.

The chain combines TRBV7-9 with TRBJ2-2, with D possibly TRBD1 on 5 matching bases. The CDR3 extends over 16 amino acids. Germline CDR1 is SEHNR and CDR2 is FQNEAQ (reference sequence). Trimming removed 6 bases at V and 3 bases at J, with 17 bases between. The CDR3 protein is CASRLTALGDTGELFF. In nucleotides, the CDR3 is TGTGCCAGCAGACTCACAGCCTTAGGGGACACCGGGGAGCTGTTTTTT.

The CDR3 loop is CASSQDRTSREQYF. The CDR3 DNA follows: TGTGCCAGCAGCCAAGATCGGACTAGCCGCGAGCAGTACTTC. The chain employs TRBV4-2 and TRBJ2-7; TRBD2 matches at 8 bases. J was trimmed by 6 bases and V by 0 bases; bases with no gene match: 4. The CDR3 is 14 residues long. Germline CDR1 is LGHNA and CDR2 is YNFKEQ.

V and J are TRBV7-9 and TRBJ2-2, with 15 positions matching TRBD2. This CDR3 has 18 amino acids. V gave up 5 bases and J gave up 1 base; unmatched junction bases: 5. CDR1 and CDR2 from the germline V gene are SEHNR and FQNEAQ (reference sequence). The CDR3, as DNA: TGTGCCAGCAGCGGGGGACTAGCGGGGGGTCGGAACACCGGGGAGCTGTTTTTT. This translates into CASSGGLAGGRNTGELFF.

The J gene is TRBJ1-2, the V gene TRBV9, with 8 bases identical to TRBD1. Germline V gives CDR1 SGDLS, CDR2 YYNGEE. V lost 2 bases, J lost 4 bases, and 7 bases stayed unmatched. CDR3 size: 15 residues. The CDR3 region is CASSVSQGDGYGYTF. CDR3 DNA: TGTGCCAGCAGCGTTTCACAGGGGGACGGCTATGGCTACACCTTC.

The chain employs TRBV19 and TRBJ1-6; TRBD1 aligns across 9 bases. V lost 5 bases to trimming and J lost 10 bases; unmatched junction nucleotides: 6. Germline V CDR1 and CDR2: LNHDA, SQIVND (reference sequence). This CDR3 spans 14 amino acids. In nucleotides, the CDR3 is TGTGCCAGTAGTCCACCGGACAGGGGCTCACCCCTCCACTTT. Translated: CASSPPDRGSPLHF.

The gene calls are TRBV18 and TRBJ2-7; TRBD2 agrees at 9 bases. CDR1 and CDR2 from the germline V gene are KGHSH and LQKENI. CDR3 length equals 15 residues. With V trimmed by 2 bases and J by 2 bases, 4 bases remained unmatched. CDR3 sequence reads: CASSPGLAGTYEQYF. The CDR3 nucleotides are TGTGCCAGCTCACCAGGGCTAGCGGGGACCTACGAGCAGTACTTC.